Sequencing of this T cell receptor beta chain was carried out in a study of cytomegalovirus exposure and HLA in healthy donors. As for the study in general: Inside one of the first data releases sat 75 million to 100 million unique TCRs taken from HLA-typed donors.

With 60 Vbeta and 13 Jbeta primers, the PCR was carried out. Libraries were prepared by immunoSEQ multiplex PCR; TCRdb keeps only in-frame clonotypes and omits some of them. The profile shows about 89,000 clones, around 10% of them singletons. This clone occurred a few times. CDR1 is GTSNPN, CDR2 SVGIG, per germline (reference sequence). This CDR3 region has 17 residues. The V end was cut by 2 bases, the J end by 4 bases, with 21 bases between. Sequencing was done on a sample of PBMCs. This TCR derives from a man in his fifties in good health and CMV-seropositive. The chain recombines TRBV30 with TRBJ1-3; tentatively, D is TRBD1 (5 bases). CDR3 residues: CAWSLSGSTAPGNTIYF. CDR3 coding DNA: TGTGCCTGGAGTTTAAGTGGATCGACAGCACCCGGAAACACCATATATTTT.